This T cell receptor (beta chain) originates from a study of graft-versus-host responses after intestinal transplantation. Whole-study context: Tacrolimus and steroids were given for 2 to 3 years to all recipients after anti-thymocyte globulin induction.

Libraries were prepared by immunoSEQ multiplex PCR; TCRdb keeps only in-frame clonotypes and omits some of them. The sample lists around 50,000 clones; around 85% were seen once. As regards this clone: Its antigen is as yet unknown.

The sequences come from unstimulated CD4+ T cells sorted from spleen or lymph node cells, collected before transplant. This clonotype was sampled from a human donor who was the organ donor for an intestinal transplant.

The CDR3 DNA follows: TGCGCCAGCAGTGCGGGTTACGAGCAGTACTTC. Protein sequence: CASSAGYEQYF. The V gene is TRBV5-1, the J gene TRBJ2-7; D possibly corresponds to TRBD2 (5 bases). Trimming left V 5 bases short and J 4 bases short, with 7 bases between. The CDR3 is 11 residues long. Looked up from germline, CDR1 is SGHRS and CDR2 is YFSETQ.